This T cell receptor (beta chain) stems from a study of blood T cell repertoires in COVID-19. Study-wide background: PBMCs, B-cell-depleted T cells, or T cells provided the cDNA or gDNA that made up the material.

V lost 3 bases and J lost 0; bases outside the gene matches: 5. The germline V gene has CDR1 KGHSH and CDR2 LQKENI. This CDR3 spans 16 amino acids. Libraries were prepared by immunoSEQ multiplex PCR; TCRdb keeps only in-frame clonotypes and omits some of them. Here the sample spans about 200,000 clones, 89% being singletons. V gene TRBV18 combines with J gene TRBJ1-3; 7 bases match TRBD1. The TCR was taken from a man between 60 and 75 years old who had recovered from COVID-19. The sequencing input was peripheral blood. The chain's CDR3 is CASSPDRPSSGNTIYF. The CDR3 DNA is TGTGCCAGCTCACCGGACAGGCCGAGCTCTGGAAACACCATATATTTT.